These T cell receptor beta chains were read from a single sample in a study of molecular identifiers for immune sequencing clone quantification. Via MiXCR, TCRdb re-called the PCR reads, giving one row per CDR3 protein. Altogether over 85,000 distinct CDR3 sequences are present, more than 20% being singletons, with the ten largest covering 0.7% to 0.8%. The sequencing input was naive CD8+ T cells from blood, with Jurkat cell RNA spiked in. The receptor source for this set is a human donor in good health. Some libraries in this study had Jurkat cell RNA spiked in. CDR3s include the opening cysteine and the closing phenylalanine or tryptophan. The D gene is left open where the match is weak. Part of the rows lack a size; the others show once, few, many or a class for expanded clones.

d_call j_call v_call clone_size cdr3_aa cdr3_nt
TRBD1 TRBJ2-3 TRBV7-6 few CASSLGTGVADTQYF TGTGCCAGCAGCTTAGGTACAGGGGTGGCAGATACGCAGTATTTT
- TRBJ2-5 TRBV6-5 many CASGPGKETQYF TGTGCCAGCGGACCCGGGAAAGAGACCCAGTACTTC
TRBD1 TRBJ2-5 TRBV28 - CASSTGQGGLETQYF TGTGCCAGCAGCACGGGACAGGGAGGTCTAGAGACCCAGTACTTC
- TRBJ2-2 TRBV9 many CASSEGLIANTGELFF TGTGCCAGCAGCGAAGGACTCATCGCGAACACCGGGGAGCTGTTTTTT
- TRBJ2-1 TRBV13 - CASSSRSGAIEQFF TGTGCCAGCAGCTCCAGATCGGGGGCGATTGAGCAGTTCTTC
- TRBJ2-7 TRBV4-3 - CASSPFEGTYEQYF TGCGCCAGCAGCCCTTTTGAGGGGACCTACGAGCAGTACTTC
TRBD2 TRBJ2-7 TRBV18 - CASSPPRGEKGYEQYF TGTGCCAGCTCACCACCCCGGGGGGAAAAGGGGTACGAGCAGTACTTC
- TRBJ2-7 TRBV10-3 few CAISESQGLTYEQYF TGTGCCATCAGTGAGTCCCAGGGACTCACCTACGAGCAGTACTTC
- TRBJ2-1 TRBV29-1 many CSGGLSYNEQFF TGCAGCGGTGGACTGTCCTACAATGAGCAGTTCTTC
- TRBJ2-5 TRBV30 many CAWSAETQYF TGTGCCTGGAGTGCGGAGACCCAGTACTTC
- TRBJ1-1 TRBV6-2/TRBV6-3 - CASSWDMRNTEAFF TGTGCCAGCAGTTGGGACATGCGGAACACTGAAGCTTTCTTT
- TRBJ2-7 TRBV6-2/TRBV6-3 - CASSYSMVYEQYF TGTGCCAGCAGTTACTCGATGGTCTACGAGCAGTACTTC
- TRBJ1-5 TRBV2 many CASSAPEDLNQPQHF TGTGCCAGCAGTGCCCCCGAGGACCTGAATCAGCCCCAGCATTTT
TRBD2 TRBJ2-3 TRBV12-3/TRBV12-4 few CASSLPRTGLAGGRFTDTQYF TGTGCCAGCAGTTTACCCAGGACGGGACTAGCGGGGGGCAGATTCACAGATACGCAGTATTTT
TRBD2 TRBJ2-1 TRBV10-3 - CAIRAGGNYNEQFF TGTGCCATCAGGGCGGGAGGAAACTACAATGAGCAGTTCTTC
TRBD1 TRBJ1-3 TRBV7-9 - CASSKGQNSGNTIYF TGTGCCAGCAGCAAGGGACAGAACTCTGGAAACACCATATATTTT
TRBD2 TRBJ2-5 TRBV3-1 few CASSHQRGDRMAQYF TGTGCCAGCAGCCACCAGCGGGGGGATAGGATGGCCCAGTACTTC
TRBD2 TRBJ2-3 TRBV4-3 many CASSQDRTSVSTDTQYF TGCGCCAGCAGCCAAGATAGGACTAGCGTTAGCACAGATACGCAGTATTTT
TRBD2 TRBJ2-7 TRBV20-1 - CSASLGLAYEQYF TGCAGTGCTAGTTTGGGACTAGCCTACGAGCAGTACTTC
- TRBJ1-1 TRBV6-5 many CATGVGTEAFF TGTGCCACCGGGGTGGGAACTGAAGCTTTCTTT
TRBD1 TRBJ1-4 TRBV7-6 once CASSPGGGLATNEKLFF TGTGCCAGCAGCCCAGGGGGGGGGCTGGCAACTAATGAAAAACTGTTTTTT
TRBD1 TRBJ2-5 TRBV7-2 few CASSLPTGAETQYF TGTGCCAGCAGCTTACCCACAGGGGCAGAGACCCAGTACTTC
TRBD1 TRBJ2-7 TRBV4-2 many CASSQRTGGTYEQYF TGTGCCAGCAGCCAACGGACAGGGGGAACGTACGAGCAGTACTTC
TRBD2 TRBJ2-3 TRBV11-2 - CASSPWSGAAFVDTQYF TGTGCCAGCAGCCCCTGGAGCGGGGCCGCGTTTGTAGATACGCAGTATTTT
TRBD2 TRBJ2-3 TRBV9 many CASSVPSGGETTDTQYF TGTGCCAGCAGCGTGCCTAGCGGGGGCGAGACCACAGATACGCAGTATTTT
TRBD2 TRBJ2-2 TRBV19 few CAGSIPFSGGTNTGELFF TGTGCCGGTAGTATACCCTTTAGCGGGGGAACCAACACCGGGGAGCTGTTTTTT
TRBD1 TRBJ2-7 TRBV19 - CASSSGQWSYEQYF TGTGCCAGTAGTTCGGGACAGTGGTCCTACGAGCAGTACTTC
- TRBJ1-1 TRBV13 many CASSFVGNTEAFF TGTGCCAGCAGCTTTGTAGGAAACACTGAAGCTTTCTTT
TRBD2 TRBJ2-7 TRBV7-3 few CASSLLAGTYEQYF TGTGCCAGCAGCTTACTAGCGGGAACCTACGAGCAGTACTTC
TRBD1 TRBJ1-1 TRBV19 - CASSRRDRWGTSNTKAFF TGTGCCAGTAGTAGACGGGACAGGTGGGGAACATCGAACACTAAAGCTTTCTTT
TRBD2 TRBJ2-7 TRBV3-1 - CASSRGLAGGPYEQYF TGTGCCAGCAGCCGGGGACTAGCGGGAGGGCCCTACGAGCAGTACTTC
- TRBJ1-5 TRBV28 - CASTFLDSQNQPQHF TGTGCCAGCACTTTTTTGGACAGTCAAAATCAGCCCCAGCATTTT
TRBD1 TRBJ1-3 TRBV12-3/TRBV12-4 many CASSETGASGNTIYF TGTGCCAGCAGTGAAACAGGGGCCTCTGGAAACACCATATATTTT
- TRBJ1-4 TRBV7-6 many CASSPIWGAGNGEKLFF TGTGCCAGCAGTCCCATTTGGGGAGCAGGAAACGGGGAAAAACTGTTTTTT
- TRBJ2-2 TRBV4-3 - CASSQDSRGRGTGELFF TGCGCCAGCAGCCAAGATAGTCGGGGGCGGGGCACCGGGGAGCTGTTTTTT
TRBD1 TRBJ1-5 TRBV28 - CASSTGQYSNRPQHF TGTGCCAGCAGTACGGGACAGTATAGCAATCGGCCCCAGCATTTT
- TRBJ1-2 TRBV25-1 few CASRDKFGCGYTF TGTGCCAGCAGAGATAAGTTTGGCTGTGGCTACACCTTC
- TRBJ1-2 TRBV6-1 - CASSEELGTYGYAF TGTGCCAGCAGTGAAGAATTAGGAACATATGGCTACGCCTTC
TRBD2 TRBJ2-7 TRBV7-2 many CASSFTSGAAYEQYF TGTGCCAGCAGCTTTACTAGCGGGGCGGCCTACGAGCAGTACTTC
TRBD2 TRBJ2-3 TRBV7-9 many CASSLPAGGGTDTQYF TGTGCCAGCAGCCTCCCGGCTGGGGGGGGCACAGATACGCAGTATTTT
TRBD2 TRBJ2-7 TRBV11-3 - CARSLSAPGGGQYF TGTGCCCGCAGCTTATCCGCACCGGGAGGGGGGCAGTACTTC
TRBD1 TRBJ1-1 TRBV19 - CAVQDRGNTEAFF TGTGCCGTACAGGACAGGGGCAACACTGAAGCGTTCTTT
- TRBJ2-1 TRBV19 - CASSYHVGLGGNEQFF TGTGCCAGTAGCTATCACGTGGGTTTAGGAGGCAATGAGCAGTTCTTC
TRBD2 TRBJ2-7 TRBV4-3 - CASSQDKGGYEQYF TGCGCCAGCAGCCAAGATAAGGGAGGGTACGAGCAGTACTTC
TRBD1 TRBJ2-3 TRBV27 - CASMMSGGYSTDTQYF TGTGCCAGCATGATGTCAGGGGGCTATAGCACAGATACGCAGTATTTT
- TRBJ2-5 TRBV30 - CAWSRSTGEPQYF TGTGCCTGGAGCAGGAGTACGGGGGAGCCCCAGTACTTC
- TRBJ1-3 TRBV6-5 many CASSSRPSGNTIYF TGTGCCAGCAGCTCAAGGCCCTCTGGAAACACCATATATTTT
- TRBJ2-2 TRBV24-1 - CATTGTENTGELFF TGTGCCACCACCGGAACAGAGAACACCGGGGAGCTGTTTTTT
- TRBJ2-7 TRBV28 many CASSQGSGSYEQYF TGTGCCAGCAGCCAGGGGTCTGGATCCTACGAGCAGTACTTC
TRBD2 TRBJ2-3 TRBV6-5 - CASRVAGGPSTDTQYF TGTGCCAGCAGGGTAGCGGGAGGCCCTTCCACAGATACGCAGTATTTT
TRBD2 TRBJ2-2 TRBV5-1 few CASRPVVGLAGVRTGELFF TGCGCCAGCCGCCCAGTGGTGGGGCTAGCGGGAGTAAGGACCGGGGAGCTGTTTTTT